A single sample gave rise to the 3 T cell receptor beta chains below, sequenced in a study of blood T cell repertoires in COVID-19. The protocol was immunoSEQ multiplex PCR, while the TCRdb copy is restricted to in-frame clones and leaves out a portion. The sample shows under 300,000 clones, 80% to 90% of them seen only once. What was sequenced was peripheral blood. Receptors were obtained from a man aged 55 to 70 with acute or convalescent COVID-19.

This chain uses TRBV6-1 with TRBJ1-2, with D possibly matching TRBD1 (6 bases). The CDR3 spans 14 residues. CDR1 is MNHNS and CDR2 is SASEGT in the germline V gene. Between the trimmed V and J ends, which lost 2 bases and 4 bases, there was a span of 11 bases. CDR3: CASSESGRGYGYTF. DNA for the CDR3: TGTGCCAGCAGTGAATCGGGCAGGGGCTATGGCTACACCTTC.

The rearrangement uses TRBV27 and TRBJ2-4, with TRBD2 as a possible D gene (6 bases). This CDR3 has 12 residues. Germline assignment: CDR1 MNHEY and CDR2 SMNVEV (reference sequence). The V gene lost 0 bases and the J gene lost 10 bases, with 7 bases spanning the gap. CDR3 loop: CASSLSGTIQYF. The CDR3 DNA is TGTGCCAGCAGTTTATCGGGGACTATTCAGTACTTC.

The J gene is TRBJ2-7, the V gene TRBV4-1, with TRBD1 matching over 12 bases. In germline, CDR1 is MGHRA, CDR2 YSYEKL. J was trimmed by 7 bases and V by 4 bases; bases with no gene match: 8. The CDR3 extends over 15 amino acids. CDR3: CASSPGTGGPLEQYF. The CDR3 DNA reads TGCGCCAGCAGCCCTGGGACAGGGGGCCCCCTGGAGCAGTACTTC.